One sample yielded the 10 T cell receptor beta chains listed below, sequenced in a study of T cells in Graves' hyperthyroidism and ophthalmopathy. Researchers took RNA transcripts and amplified the TCR beta CDR3 regions from them. Researchers ran a first-round RT-PCR on the TCR CDR3 using the HTBI primer set. TCRdb independently ran MiXCR on the multiplex PCR reads; one entry per CDR3 protein. The data hold about 520,000 distinct CDR3 sequences, with around 24% observed a single time. Sequences were obtained from blood. These receptors all come from a woman in her 30s with Graves' ophthalmopathy.

This clonotype has at least ten counts. The V gene is TRBV20-1, the J gene TRBJ1-5; a possible D gene is TRBD1 (6 bases). Germline V lookup: CDR1 DFQATT, CDR2 SNEGSKA (reference sequence). V lost 6 bases, J lost 5 bases, and 14 bases lay in between. The CDR3 sequence is 13 residues long. The CDR3 sequence: CSAIGQPDQPQHF. CDR3 coding DNA: TGCAGTGCGATCGGACAGCCAGATCAGCCCCAGCATTTT.

This clonotype was counted at least ten times. The rearrangement uses TRBV7-2 and TRBJ1-2; no clear D gene. V lost 0 bases and J 5 bases, leaving 4 bases between the germline ends. The CDR3 runs to 12 residues. Germline CDR1 SGHTA, CDR2 FQGNSA. Here the CDR3 DNA reads TGTGCCAGCAGCTTAGCTCCTTATGGCTACACCTTC. Protein product: CASSLAPYGYTF.

This clonotype showed up just a few times. The V and J genes are TRBV7-2 and TRBJ2-7; D may be TRBD2 (5 bases). V lost 5 bases to trimming and J lost 3 bases, with 11 bases between them. Germline CDR1 and CDR2: SGHTA and FQGNSA. The CDR3 is made up of 13 amino acids. CDR3 loop: CASSRGRDYEQYF. The CDR3, as DNA: TGTGCCAGCAGCCGAGGACGGGACTACGAGCAGTACTTC. Variable domain in full (rest from reference TRBV7-2 and TRBJ2-7): GAGVSQSPSNKVTEKGKDVELRCDPISGHTALYWYRQSLGQGLEFLIYFQGNSAPDKSGLPSDRFSAERTGGSVSTLTIQRTQQEDSAVYLCASSRGRDYEQYFGPGTRLTVT.

This clonotype was detected ten times or more. This sequence joins TRBV7-2 and TRBJ1-3; D is ambiguous. In germline, CDR1 is SGHTA, CDR2 FQGNSA. Trimming cost V 3 bases and J 4 bases, with 10 bases left between them. CDR3 length: 14 amino acids. CDR3 sequence (DNA): TGTGCCAGCAGCTTCGGGTCCCCCGGAAACACCATATATTTT. Translating gives CASSFGSPGNTIYF.

This clonotype was counted ten times or more. The CDR3 here is CASSLGLGPFTEAFF. For the CDR3, the DNA is TGTGCCAGCAGCTTAGGTTTAGGACCCTTCACTGAAGCTTTCTTT. V usage is TRBV7-8 and J usage is TRBJ1-1; D is unclear. Germline V gene sequence: CDR1 SGHVS, CDR2 FQNEAQ. Trimming shortened V by 1 base and J by 4 bases, and 13 bases separated the two germline ends. This CDR3 region has 15 residues.

This clonotype was seen repeatedly, ten times or more. This chain links TRBV14 with TRBJ1-1, with D possibly matching TRBD1 (5 bases). This CDR3 region has 17 residues. Germline-derived CDR1 and CDR2 are SGHDN and FVKESK. Trimming removed 3 bases at V and 3 bases at J, with 20 bases between. CDR3 nucleotide sequence: TGTGCCAGCAGCCATACTAGATTTCGGGGCAAGGACACTGAAGCTTTCTTT. It yields the protein CASSHTRFRGKDTEAFF.

Turning to this clonotype: This may be a read error, as it is one base from a much larger clone. V gene TRBV11-2 combines with J gene TRBJ1-2; 9 nucleotides agree with TRBD1. CDR3 length: 16 amino acids. The germline V gene encodes CDR1 SGHAT and CDR2 FQNNGV. The CDR3 DNA reads TGTGCCAGCAGCTCCCACTCCGGGACAGGGTTTTATGGCTTCACCTTC. Protein product: CASSSHSGTGFYGFTF.

The rearrangement uses TRBV12-3 or TRBV12-4 and TRBJ1-1; TRBD1 aligns across 7 bases. The CDR3 has 13 residues. V trimming: 6 bases; J trimming: 4 bases; junction bases outside the gene matches: 5. CDR3 nucleotide sequence: TGTGCCAGCAGCCGCAACAGGGGCACTGAAGCTTTCTTT. This gives the protein CASSRNRGTEAFF.

In its sample, this clonotype was seen a few times. This may be a read error, as it is one base from a much larger clone. The rearrangement joins TRBV18 to TRBJ1-2, with 10 bases that match TRBD1. In germline, CDR1 is KGHSH, CDR2 LQKENI. The CDR3 is 15 amino acids. CDR3 in DNA: TGTGCCGGCTCACCACGGACAGGGGGAGTCTATGGCTACACCTTC. It codes for CAGSPRTGGVYGYTF.

The rearrangement uses TRBV2 and TRBJ1-6, with D uncertain. The CDR3 has 13 residues. Germline values: CDR1 SNHLY, CDR2 FYNNEI. The V and J ends lost 7 bases and 11 bases respectively, with 15 bases between them. The CDR3 bases are TGTGCCAGCAAGATGGTGGTGAATACACCCCTCCACTTT. Amino acid sequence: CASKMVVNTPLHF.